The following is a TCR beta chain sequence with its context. V shed 1 base, J shed 2 bases, and the junction held 5 bases outside the gene matches. The V gene's germline CDR1 is LGHNA and CDR2 YNFKEQ. The CDR3 has 16 amino acids. In TCRdb, the RT-PCR reads were re-called with MiXCR into one record per CDR3 protein. The repertoire holds about a million distinct CDR3 sequences, with roughly 18% as singletons. The data originate from a study of patients and donors after allogeneic stem cell transplantation. The sample comprised blood, either unsorted or a sorted T cell fraction (not recorded which). The clonotype was recovered from a human donor who was either an allogeneic HSCT recipient or a stem cell or donor lymphocyte infusion donor (not recorded which). It is not recorded whose cells these are; they may come from a transplant donor. This rearrangement joins TRBV4-2 to TRBJ2-7; 10 bases match TRBD2. Here the CDR3 reads CASSQVGLALTYEQYF. The CDR3 nucleotides are TGTGCCAGCAGCCAAGTGGGACTAGCGTTAACCTACGAGCAGTACTTC.